Presented here are 30 T cell receptor beta chains from one specimen sequenced in a study of cytomegalovirus exposure and HLA in healthy donors. Primers: 60 Vbeta forward and 13 Jbeta reverse. Assay: immunoSEQ multiplex PCR; the TCRdb copy retains only in-frame clones and omits some. The table lists about 65,000 clones, approximately 60% of them singletons. The sequenced material came from PBMCs. The origin of the receptors is a man aged 25 to 40 in good health and CMV-seronegative.

This clone was seen a few times. This chain uses TRBV5-4 with TRBJ2-6, with D possibly TRBD2 on 7 matching bases. V gave up 3 bases and J gave up 0 bases, with 16 bases separating them. This CDR3 is built from 18 residues. Looked up from germline, CDR1 is SGHNT and CDR2 is YYREEE (reference sequence). CDR3 sequence: CASSWGGARSSGANVLTF. CDR3 DNA sequence: TGTGCCAGCAGCTGGGGGGGGGCCCGAAGCTCTGGGGCCAACGTCCTGACTTTC.

The J gene is TRBJ1-1, the V gene TRBV5-6, with TRBD1 as a possible D gene (6 bases). The CDR3 consists of 12 residues. Germline CDR1 reads SGHDT; CDR2 reads YYEEEE. V lost 5 bases, J lost 4 bases, and 9 bases lay in between. The CDR3 loop is CASRRGGTEAFF. The CDR3 DNA reads as TGTGCCAGCAGAAGAGGGGGCACTGAAGCTTTCTTT.

V gene TRBV7-6 combines with J gene TRBJ2-5, with 9 bases matching TRBD2. Germline lookup yields CDR1 SGHVS and CDR2 FNYEAQ. The CDR3 is made up of 18 amino acids. V dropped 4 bases and J dropped 7; count of bases not matched to a gene: 19. CDR3 DNA sequence: TGTGCCAGCAGCTCCCAGAATCCGTCCGGGACTAGCAGTTGGACCCAGTACTTC. Residues: CASSSQNPSGTSSWTQYF.

The chain couples TRBV19 to TRBJ1-1; D unclear. Per the germline V gene, CDR1 is LNHDA and CDR2 is SQIVND (reference sequence). V was cut by 0 bases and J by 3 bases, with 8 bases left in between. CDR3 length: 14 amino acids. Here the CDR3 DNA reads TGTGCCAGTAGTATAGATGAGGAGTACACTGAAGCTTTCTTT. Translated: CASSIDEEYTEAFF. The whole variable domain, remainder taken from reference TRBV19 and TRBJ1-1, is DGGITQSPKYLFRKEGQNVTLSCEQNLNHDAMYWYRQDPGQGLRLIYYSQIVNDFQKGDIAEGYSVSREKKESFPLTVTSAQKNPTAFYLCASSIDEEYTEAFFGQGTRLTVV.

This rearrangement joins TRBV7-9 to TRBJ2-1; the D is unclear. In germline, CDR1 is SEHNR, CDR2 FQNEAQ (reference sequence). Trimming pared 1 base from V and 6 bases from J, leaving 10 bases between. The CDR3 extends over 14 amino acids. CDR3 amino acids: CASSLGLTFNEQFF. CDR3 in DNA: TGTGCCAGCAGCTTAGGATTAACATTCAATGAGCAGTTCTTC.

This clone was seen more than once but under ten times. The V call is TRBV28, the J call TRBJ1-2, with 8 bases lining up with TRBD1. Germline values: CDR1 MDHEN, CDR2 SYDVKM. V lost 3 bases, J lost 3 bases, and 3 bases stayed unmatched. The CDR3 is made up of 14 amino acids. Written as DNA, the CDR3 is TGTGCCAGCAGTTTGGACAGGGTGGACTATGGCTACACCTTC. Protein sequence: CASSLDRVDYGYTF.

This clone was found a few times. This chain joins TRBV19 and TRBJ1-3; D gene ambiguous. The CDR3 has 12 residues. CDR1 LNHDA and CDR2 SQIVND come from the germline V gene (reference sequence). The V and J ends lost 6 bases and 3 bases respectively, with 6 bases between them. CDR3 in amino acids: CASRPIGNTIYF. CDR3 bases: TGTGCCAGTAGACCTATTGGAAACACCATATATTTT.

This clone has only a few counts. The chain has TRBV30 and TRBJ1-2; 8 bases map to TRBD1. Germline CDR1 is GTSNPN and CDR2 is SVGIG (reference sequence). The CDR3 extends over 14 amino acids. The junction had 8 bases not matched to a gene; V was cut back by 4 bases and J by 4 bases. The CDR3 bases are TGTGCCTGGACCCCAGGGGGCATAGGCTATGGCTACACCTTC. Its protein is CAWTPGGIGYGYTF.

The V and J genes are TRBV7-8 and TRBJ1-4; perhaps TRBD1 as D (6 bases). The V end lost 5 bases, the J end lost 6 bases, and 16 bases lay between the germline ends. CDR1 SGHVS and CDR2 FQNEAQ come from the germline V gene. The CDR3 sequence is 15 residues long. CDR3 sequence (DNA): TGTGCCAGCAGCCCAGTGGGGGGGCGCGATGAAAAACTGTTTTTT. Translating it yields CASSPVGGRDEKLFF. The variable domain in full, with the rest retrieved from reference TRBV7-8 and TRBJ1-4, is GAGVSQSPRYKVAKRGQDVALRCDPISGHVSLFWYQQALGQGPEFLTYFQNEAQLDKSGLPSDRFFAERPEGSVSTLKIQRTQQEDSAVYLCASSPVGGRDEKLFFGSGTQLSVL.

The gene calls are TRBV6-5 and TRBJ1-4; D remains ambiguous. CDR3 length equals 14 residues. Germline CDR1 reads MNHEY; CDR2 reads SVGAGI. Trimming stripped 6 bases from V and 3 bases from J, with 11 bases between. The CDR3 is CASRLRASNEKLFF. In DNA, the CDR3 is TGTGCCAGCAGGTTACGAGCGTCTAATGAAAAACTGTTTTTT.

This clone was observed a few times. The chain joins TRBV5-4 to TRBJ1-1, with D possibly being TRBD1 (5 bases). CDR3 size: 16 residues. V lost 0 bases, J lost 2 bases, and 14 bases lay in between. Germline CDR1 and CDR2: SGHNT and YYREEE (reference sequence). The CDR3 sequence is CASSLVGDFINTEAFF. Here the CDR3 DNA reads TGTGCCAGCAGCTTGGTAGGGGACTTTATCAACACTGAAGCTTTCTTT.

V gene TRBV7-9 combines with J gene TRBJ2-5; 8 nucleotides match TRBD1. Germline CDR1 and CDR2: SEHNR and FQNEAQ (reference sequence). Trimming at V came to 5 bases and at J to 2 bases, leaving 4 bases not matched to a gene. CDR3 length: 14 amino acids. CDR3 loop: CASSGQGGQETQYF. As DNA, the CDR3 is TGTGCCAGCAGCGGACAGGGTGGGCAAGAGACCCAGTACTTC.

This clone has only a few counts. The V and J genes are TRBV12-5 and TRBJ2-1; D might be TRBD2 (6 bases). Germline V CDR1 and CDR2: LGHNT, FRNRAP. Deletions cut 2 bases from V and 7 bases from J, with 12 bases between. There are 14 residues in the CDR3. The CDR3: CASGLTRGFNEQFF. In nucleotides, the CDR3 is TGTGCTAGTGGTTTGACTCGGGGGTTTAATGAGCAGTTCTTC.

The chain carries TRBV10-3 and TRBJ2-7, with a tentative D call TRBD1 (7 bases). Trimming left V 5 bases short and J 2 bases short, with 19 bases between. CDR3 length: 16 residues. Per the germline V gene, CDR1 is ENHRY and CDR2 is SYGVKD. The CDR3 region is CAISPPDREAAYEQYF. The CDR3 DNA is TGTGCCATCAGTCCCCCTGACAGGGAGGCGGCCTACGAGCAGTACTTC.

In its sample, this clone was seen once. The sample holds other DNA sequences that translate to the same CDR3. The V and J genes are TRBV29-1 and TRBJ1-2; 8 bases fit TRBD1. The CDR3 is 12 residues long. V shed 7 bases, J shed 2 bases, and the junction held 3 bases outside the gene matches. Germline V CDR1 and CDR2: SQVTM, ANQGSEA. This chain's CDR3 is CSGGDRNYGYTF. In DNA form, the CDR3 reads TGCAGCGGAGGGGACAGGAACTATGGCTACACCTTC. Complete variable domain (other parts from reference TRBV29-1 and TRBJ1-2): SAVISQKPSRDICQRGTSLTIQCQVDSQVTMMFWYRQQPGQSLTLIATANQGSEATYESGFVIDKFPISRPNLTFSTLTVSNMSPEDSSIYLCSGGDRNYGYTFGSGTRLTVV.

A note on this clone: Germline and junction disagree at one end, which may indicate a read error. The chain has TRBV14 and TRBJ2-1; 7 nucleotides match TRBD2. Germline CDR1 reads SGHDN; CDR2 reads FVKESK. This CDR3 comprises 14 residues. CDR3 DNA sequence: TGTGCCAGCAGCCAAGCCGGGGGGTACAATGAACAGTTCTTC. This translates into CASSQAGGYNEQFF. Combining the CDR3 with reference TRBV14 and TRBJ2-1 gives the whole variable domain EAGVTQFPSHSVIEKGQTVTLRCDPISGHDNLYWYRRVMGKEIKFLLHFVKESKQDESGMPNNRFLAERTGGTYSTLKVQPAELEDSGVYFCASSQAGGYNEQFFGPGTRLTVL.

The chain combines TRBV2 with TRBJ2-2; 8 positions agree with TRBD1. The CDR3 runs 14 residues. The J segment lost 6 bases and the V segment lost 8 bases, leaving 8 bases of the junction unmatched. Germline CDR1 SNHLY, CDR2 FYNNEI. The CDR3 spells CASLLTDRAGELFF. The CDR3 DNA reads TGTGCCAGCCTATTAACGGACAGGGCCGGGGAGCTGTTTTTT. Variable domain in full (rest from reference TRBV2 and TRBJ2-2): EPEVTQTPSHQVTQMGQEVILRCVPISNHLYFYWYRQILGQKVEFLVSFYNNEISEKSEIFDDQFSVERPDGSNFTLKIRSTKLEDSAMYFCASLLTDRAGELFFGEGSRLTVL.

This chain uses TRBV6-1 with TRBJ2-7; TRBD1 might be the D (5 bases). Germline V CDR1 and CDR2: MNHNS, SASEGT. There are 15 residues in the CDR3. The V end lost 5 bases, the J end lost 0 bases, and 14 bases lay between the germline ends. CDR3 sequence: CASSLGLASSYEQYF. Written as DNA, the CDR3 is TGTGCCAGCAGTCTGGGGCTTGCGAGCTCCTACGAGCAGTACTTC.

In its sample, this clone was seen a few times. The V gene is TRBV6-5, the J gene TRBJ1-1; weak D call: TRBD1 (5 bases). Germline V lookup: CDR1 MNHEY, CDR2 SVGAGI. Deletions cut 7 bases from V and 4 bases from J, with 16 bases between. This CDR3 contains 14 residues. The CDR3 coding sequence is TGTGCCAGCACCCCGACTGGGAGGGGCACTGAAGCTTTCTTT. Translated: CASTPTGRGTEAFF.

The V call is TRBV7-8, the J call TRBJ2-1; TRBD1 aligns across 7 bases. V shed 5 bases, J shed 7 bases, and the junction held 8 bases outside the gene matches. Germline assignment: CDR1 SGHVS and CDR2 FQNEAQ. This CDR3 is built from 14 residues. The CDR3 loop is CASSLLRGPNEQFF. Here the CDR3 DNA reads TGTGCCAGCAGCCTTCTAAGGGGGCCTAATGAGCAGTTCTTC.

This clone came up once. This chain uses TRBV13 with TRBJ2-3, with 8 bases that match TRBD2. Unmatched junction bases numbered 1, after V lost 4 bases and J lost 1 base. CDR1 and CDR2 from the germline V gene are PRHDT and FYEKMQ (reference sequence). This CDR3 has 14 residues. CDR3 in DNA: TGTGCCAGCAGCTCGCGGGGGGGCACAGATACGCAGTATTTT. Its protein is CASSSRGGTDTQYF.

V gene TRBV6-1 combines with J gene TRBJ2-3; 13 bases line up with TRBD2. V dropped 4 bases and J dropped 1; count of bases not matched to a gene: 8. The CDR3 is made up of 18 amino acids. Germline V lookup: CDR1 MNHNS, CDR2 SASEGT. The CDR3 DNA reads TGTGCCAGCAGTGCCACTAGCGGGGGGGCCGGTGGCACAGATACGCAGTATTTT. Translated, it gives CASSATSGGAGGTDTQYF.

The chain carries TRBV5-1 and TRBJ2-3; D is uncertain. CDR3 size: 11 residues. CDR1 and CDR2 from the germline V gene are SGHRS and YFSETQ. V shed 2 bases and J shed 5 bases, with 3 bases lying between them. The CDR3 nucleotides read TGCGCCAGCAGCTTCGGAGATACGCAGTATTTT. Protein product: CASSFGDTQYF.

This clone has just a few counts. The gene calls are TRBV6-1 and TRBJ2-5; D not resolved. Per the germline V gene, CDR1 is MNHNS and CDR2 is SASEGT. V gave up 4 bases and J gave up 4 bases, with 4 bases separating them. The CDR3 length is 11 residues. CDR3 loop: CASSGAETQYF. The CDR3 nucleotides read TGTGCCAGCAGTGGGGCAGAGACCCAGTACTTC.

The chain employs TRBV11-3 and TRBJ2-1, with TRBD1 identical over 7 bases. Germline values: CDR1 SGHNT, CDR2 YENEEA. The length of the CDR3 is 16 residues. The V segment lost 1 base and the J segment 3 bases; nucleotides outside the gene matches: 6. The CDR3, as DNA: TGTGCCAGCAGCTTAGCTGGACAGGTAAGCTACAATGAGCAGTTCTTC. Its translation is CASSLAGQVSYNEQFF. The full variable domain, its missing parts supplied by reference TRBV11-3 and TRBJ2-1, is EAGVVQSPRYKIIEKKQPVAFWCNPISGHNTLYWYLQNLGQGPELLIRYENEEAVDDSQLPKDRFSAERLKGVDSTLKIQPAELGDSAVYLCASSLAGQVSYNEQFFGPGTRLTVL.

The chain has TRBV4-1 and TRBJ2-7, with a weak D call TRBD1 (7 bases). Trimming removed 1 base at V and 1 base at J, with 11 bases between. This CDR3 spans 15 amino acids. Per germline, CDR1 MGHRA and CDR2 YSYEKL. The CDR3 sequence: CASSQAAGQSYEQYF. CDR3 sequence (DNA): TGCGCCAGCAGCCAAGCCGCGGGACAGTCCTACGAGCAGTACTTC.

This chain joins TRBV5-4 and TRBJ1-4, with TRBD1 identical over 10 bases. The trim removed 4 bases at V and 6 bases at J, leaving 3 bases unmatched. CDR1 is SGHNT, CDR2 YYREEE, per germline (reference sequence). The CDR3 has 14 amino acids. The CDR3 is CASSTGTGDEKLFF. For the CDR3, the DNA is TGTGCCAGCAGCACCGGGACAGGGGATGAAAAACTGTTTTTT.

J is TRBJ1-5 and V is TRBV6-6; D gene uncertain. V was clipped by 8 bases and J by 1 base, with 12 bases between them. Germline CDR1 reads MNHNY; CDR2 reads SVGAGI (reference sequence). The CDR3 consists of 14 residues. The CDR3 DNA follows: TGTGCCAGCCAGGAGAGGGCCAGCAATCAGCCCCAGCATTTT. Encoded protein: CASQERASNQPQHF.

The J gene is TRBJ2-1, the V gene TRBV7-8, with 7 bases fitting TRBD2. After removal of 0 bases from V and 7 bases from J, the junction contained 21 bases not matched to a gene. The germline V gene encodes CDR1 SGHVS and CDR2 FQNEAQ. The CDR3 spans 20 residues. CDR3 bases: TGTGCCAGCAGCTTAGCGCTATTACGTCGCGCGGGGGAGACGTTAAATGAGCAGTTCTTC. It specifies CASSLALLRRAGETLNEQFF.

V usage is TRBV6-1 and J usage is TRBJ2-1; D is unclear. In germline, CDR1 is MNHNS, CDR2 SASEGT. The V end lost 1 base, the J end lost 1 base, and 5 bases lay between the germline ends. There are 14 residues in the CDR3. CDR3 protein: CASSEGPSYNEQFF. The CDR3 DNA reads as TGTGCCAGCAGTGAAGGTCCTTCCTACAATGAGCAGTTCTTC.